The 3 T cell receptor beta chains given below trace back to one sample, sequenced in a study of regulatory T cells in long-lasting Graves disease. Time point denoted: newly diagnosed GD, antithyroid drugs for less than 3 months. Isolated PBMC RNA provided the starting material for the TCR library. Assembly of TCR beta libraries relied on iRepertoire HTBI primers together with Arm-PCR of CDR3 regions. TCRdb independently ran MiXCR on the multiplex PCR reads; one entry per CDR3 protein. This sample has 500,000 or so distinct CDR3 sequences, with roughly 15% found just once. Another study also made use of these data, one on T cells in Graves' hyperthyroidism and ophthalmopathy.

The sequences come from peripheral blood mononuclear cells (PBMCs), collected at new diagnosis, from a patient treated with antithyroid drugs. These TCRs come from a woman aged 45-65 years with Graves disease.

This clonotype was recorded at least ten times. The genes are TRBV2 and TRBJ1-2; no clear D. From germline, CDR1 is SNHLY and CDR2 FYNNEI. The CDR3 spans 13 residues. V lost 11 bases and J 4 bases, leaving 17 bases between the germline ends. The CDR3 DNA sequence: TGTGCCTCAGCGGCGGACCTCTCCTATGGCTACACCTTC. As protein: CASAADLSYGYTF.

A remark on this clonotype: A much bigger clone sits one base away, suggesting this may be a read error. The rearrangement links TRBV2 to TRBJ2-5; D unclear. The CDR3 loop spans 13 amino acids. V lost 4 bases and J 0 bases, leaving 6 bases between the germline ends. Germline V lookup: CDR1 SNHLY, CDR2 FYNNEI. CDR3 sequence: CASSGEYQETQYF. Written as DNA, the CDR3 is TGTGCCAGCAGTGGAGAGTACCAAGAGACCCAGTACTTC.

This chain uses TRBV3-1 with TRBJ1-2; TRBD1 agrees at 9 bases. With 4 bases clipped from V and 4 bases from J, the junction kept 7 bases outside the gene matches. Germline V gene lookup returns CDR1 LGHDT and CDR2 YNNKEL (reference sequence). This CDR3 has 15 amino acids. In nucleotides, the CDR3 is TGTGCCAGCAGCCGCCCCGGGACAGGGACCTATGGCTACACCTTC. It encodes CASSRPGTGTYGYTF.